Sequencing of this T cell receptor beta chain was carried out in a study of blood T cell repertoires in COVID-19. At the level of the study: Sites in the United States, Italy and Spain provided acute and convalescent COVID-19 samples. T cells, B-cell-depleted T cells, or PBMCs supplied cDNA or gDNA.

Patients of the Seattle cohort, enrolled during active infection, were followed longitudinally. Generated by immunoSEQ multiplex PCR, the TCRdb table keeps only in-frame clones and is missing some. This sample has some 300,000 clones; around 90% occur once, and the top ten carry 1%. The CDR3 contains 12 residues. The table lists this clone with a few counts. The V call is TRBV1, the J call TRBJ2-1; no check of the table's D call, TRBD2, against the DNA was made. TRBV1 is a documented pseudogene. This TCR was sampled from a woman aged 40 to 50 with COVID-19, enrolled during active disease. Input material: peripheral blood. CDR3 in DNA: TGCACCAGCAGCTACTGGTCGGCTAGGCAGTTCTTC. This gives the protein CTSSYWSARQFF.